Listed below are T cell receptor beta chains from one sample, sequenced in a study of spatial heterogeneity in lung cancer. TCRdb used MiXCR to reprocess the 5' RACE reads, holding one entry per CDR3 protein. The table shows about 120,000 distinct CDR3 sequences, with approximately 12% occurring only once. The sample consisted of PBMCs, taken at follow-up. These receptors were collected from a male donor with early-stage non-small cell lung cancer. Each CDR3 is given with its conserved first and last residue. Fields, in order: clone size, D gene, V gene, J gene, CDR3 DNA, CDR3 protein. The D gene is left open where the match is weak. Expanded clones are given a class, and other clones once, few, many or no size at all.

clone size: few
D gene: .
V gene: TRBV3-1
J gene: TRBJ2-2
CDR3 DNA: TGTGCCAGCAGCCAAGATGGAGGAGTCACCGGGGAGCTGTTTTTT
CDR3 protein: CASSQDGGVTGELFF

clone size: .
D gene: TRBD2
V gene: TRBV14
J gene: TRBJ2-1
CDR3 DNA: TGTGCCAGCAGCCAACGGCGGGGGGCCTACAATGAGCAGTTCTTC
CDR3 protein: CASSQRRGAYNEQFF

clone size: .
D gene: .
V gene: TRBV3-1
J gene: TRBJ2-5
CDR3 DNA: TGTGCCAGCAGCCCTGGGACATGGGGAGAGACCCAGTACTTC
CDR3 protein: CASSPGTWGETQYF

clone size: many
D gene: .
V gene: TRBV7-2
J gene: TRBJ2-3
CDR3 DNA: TGTGCCAGCACCCTGGGGGTTTCTAGCACAGATACGCAGTATTTT
CDR3 protein: CASTLGVSSTDTQYF

clone size: .
D gene: TRBD1
V gene: TRBV19
J gene: TRBJ1-4
CDR3 DNA: TGTGCCAGTAGAACGACAGGGTCAACTAATGAAAAACTGTTTTTT
CDR3 protein: CASRTTGSTNEKLFF

clone size: .
D gene: .
V gene: TRBV11-3
J gene: TRBJ1-4
CDR3 DNA: TGTGCCAGCAGCCCTGGACAGAGCTTGACTGAAAAACTGTTTTTT
CDR3 protein: CASSPGQSLTEKLFF

clone size: few
D gene: .
V gene: TRBV25-1
J gene: TRBJ2-3
CDR3 DNA: TGTGCCAGCAGTGCAAGGGATACGCAGTATTTT
CDR3 protein: CASSARDTQYF

clone size: few
D gene: TRBD1
V gene: TRBV7-2
J gene: TRBJ1-2
CDR3 DNA: TGTGCCAGCAGCTTCGGACAGGGACTAACGGGCTACACCTTC
CDR3 protein: CASSFGQGLTGYTF

clone size: .
D gene: .
V gene: TRBV6-2/TRBV6-3
J gene: TRBJ2-3
CDR3 DNA: TGTGCCAGCAGTTACGTCGCTAGCACAGATACGCAGTATTTT
CDR3 protein: CASSYVASTDTQYF

clone size: .
D gene: .
V gene: TRBV4-2
J gene: TRBJ1-2
CDR3 DNA: TGTGCCAGCAGCCAAGAAGCAGAGCAAAACTATGGCTACACCTTC
CDR3 protein: CASSQEAEQNYGYTF

clone size: few
D gene: .
V gene: TRBV7-9
J gene: TRBJ2-6
CDR3 DNA: TGTGCCAGCAGCTACCTGAGAGGGCCTGGGGCCAACGTCCTGACTTTC
CDR3 protein: CASSYLRGPGANVLTF

clone size: .
D gene: .
V gene: TRBV6-2/TRBV6-3
J gene: TRBJ1-1
CDR3 DNA: TGTGCCAGCAAGGCAGGGTCGAACACTGAAGCTTTCTTT
CDR3 protein: CASKAGSNTEAFF

clone size: .
D gene: .
V gene: TRBV24-1
J gene: TRBJ1-1
CDR3 DNA: TGTGCCACCAGCGACCAGCTGAACACTGAAGCTTTCTTT
CDR3 protein: CATSDQLNTEAFF

clone size: many
D gene: TRBD1
V gene: TRBV24-1
J gene: TRBJ2-5
CDR3 DNA: TGTGCCACCAGTGACACTACAGGGGAGCAGACCCAGTACTTC
CDR3 protein: CATSDTTGEQTQYF

clone size: .
D gene: .
V gene: TRBV20-1
J gene: TRBJ2-7
CDR3 DNA: TGCAGTGCTAGAGGGCAGTACTACGAGCAGTACTTC
CDR3 protein: CSARGQYYEQYF

clone size: few
D gene: .
V gene: TRBV6-2/TRBV6-3
J gene: TRBJ2-3
CDR3 DNA: TGTGCCAGCAGCGCTACTAGGGGTCAGACAGATACGCAGTATTTT
CDR3 protein: CASSATRGQTDTQYF

clone size: few
D gene: .
V gene: TRBV18
J gene: TRBJ2-3
CDR3 DNA: TGTGCCAGCTCACCCTTTGGGAGCACAGATACGCAGTATTTT
CDR3 protein: CASSPFGSTDTQYF

clone size: many
D gene: .
V gene: TRBV12-3/TRBV12-4
J gene: TRBJ2-7
CDR3 DNA: TGTGCCAGCAGTCCACGCGGGGTCTATGAGCAGTACTTC
CDR3 protein: CASSPRGVYEQYF

clone size: few
D gene: .
V gene: TRBV20-1
J gene: TRBJ1-5
CDR3 DNA: TGCAGTGCTAGAGATTCCAGGGACAATCAGCCCCAGCATTTT
CDR3 protein: CSARDSRDNQPQHF

clone size: many
D gene: .
V gene: TRBV7-9
J gene: TRBJ1-5
CDR3 DNA: TGTGCCAGCAGTAAGTCCGCAGCCCGCGGCAATCAGCCCCAGCATTTT
CDR3 protein: CASSKSAARGNQPQHF